This T cell receptor beta chain was identified during a study of blood T cell repertoires in COVID-19. Study-level background: Acute and convalescent COVID-19 specimens originated in the United States, Italy and Spain. PBMCs, B-cell-depleted T cells, or T cells provided the cDNA or gDNA that made up the material.

Per the study methods: Using reference gene primer amplification, nucleated cell counts were estimated. Clones were read by immunoSEQ multiplex PCR, and TCRdb kept only the in-frame ones, dropping some. V and J calls and clone size come straight from that table; D and trimming were deduced from the DNA. Of about 370,000 clones listed, around 87% are singletons. The CDR3 runs 16 residues. Germline V gene lookup returns CDR1 SGHVS and CDR2 FQNEAQ. With 5 bases removed from V and 4 bases from J, the gap between germline ends came to 19 bases. It was during active infection that Seattle patients were enrolled and then longitudinally followed.

The TCR was taken from a woman under 40 with COVID-19, enrolled during active disease. Input material: peripheral blood. The chain employs TRBV7-8 and TRBJ2-3; tentative D call: TRBD2 (6 bases). CDR3 in DNA: TGTGCCAGCAGCGCCAGACAGCGCGGGAACGCAGATACGCAGTATTTT. Amino acids: CASSARQRGNADTQYF.